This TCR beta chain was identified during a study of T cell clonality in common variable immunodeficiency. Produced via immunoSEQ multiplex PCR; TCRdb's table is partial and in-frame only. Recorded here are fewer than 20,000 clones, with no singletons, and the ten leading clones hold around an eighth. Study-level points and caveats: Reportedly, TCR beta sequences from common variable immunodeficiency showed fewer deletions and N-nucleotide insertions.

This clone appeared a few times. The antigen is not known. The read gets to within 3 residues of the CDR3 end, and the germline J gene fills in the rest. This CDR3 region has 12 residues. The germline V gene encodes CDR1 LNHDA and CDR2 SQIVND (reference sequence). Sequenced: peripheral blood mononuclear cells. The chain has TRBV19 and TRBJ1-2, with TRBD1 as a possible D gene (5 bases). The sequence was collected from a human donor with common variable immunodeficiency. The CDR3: CASSIRGEGYTF. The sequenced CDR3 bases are TGTGCCAGTAGTATCCGAGGGGAAGGC.